A single sample gave rise to the 2 T cell receptor beta chains below, sequenced in a study of blood T cell repertoires in COVID-19. The method was immunoSEQ multiplex PCR; TCRdb's version includes in-frame clones alone and lacks a portion of them. The sample lists about 160,000 clones; 85% to 90% were seen once. Sequenced sample: peripheral blood. The receptors were gathered from a woman in her sixties or seventies with COVID-19, enrolled during active disease.

V and J are TRBV19 and TRBJ1-5; D is unresolved. Germline values: CDR1 LNHDA, CDR2 SQIVND (reference sequence). With 10 bases removed from V and 1 base from J, the gap between germline ends came to 11 bases. The CDR3 consists of 13 residues. The CDR3 bases are TGTGCCACCTCGGTTCAAAGCAATCAGCCCCAGCATTTT. Its protein is CATSVQSNQPQHF.

This clone was observed once. The chain joins TRBV2 to TRBJ2-1; perhaps TRBD1 as D (5 bases). V was pared by 7 bases and J by 6 bases, with 16 bases between. Germline CDR1 is SNHLY and CDR2 is FYNNEI. The CDR3 loop spans 14 amino acids. CDR3 coding DNA: TGTGCCAGCATTGGGGCAGGCAGTCGCAATGAGCAGTTCTTC. Amino acids: CASIGAGSRNEQFF.